This passage covers 11 T cell receptor beta chains from one sample sequenced in a study of T cells after yellow fever vaccination (dated by TCRdb to about 2019). The treatment or condition label on this specimen signifies: live attenuated yellow fever vaccine strain. Libraries were built with 5' RACE. These reads were obtained on an Illumina HiSeq 2500. Starting from the raw public reads, TCRdb applied fastp trimming at Q25, assembled clones with MiXCR and retained in-frame beta chains. Rows with one shared CDR3 protein collapse into an entry with the most common genes and DNA. The sample has under 300,000 distinct CDR3 sequences on record, about 7% of them singletons. The ten largest clones capture around 0.9% of the sample. Sequenced material: CD4+ T cells sorted from PBMCs, taken 15 days after the yellow fever booster vaccination. The receptors originated from a man aged 25-45 years who received the YFV17D yellow fever vaccine.

This rearrangement joins TRBV18 to TRBJ2-5; weak D call: TRBD2 (6 bases). The CDR3 contains 16 residues. Germline values: CDR1 KGHSH, CDR2 LQKENI. V lost 5 bases and J 2 bases, leaving 18 bases between the germline ends. The CDR3 sequence is CASSEGTPRGQETQYF. The DNA of the CDR3 is TGTGCCAGCTCAGAGGGGACTCCTCGAGGGCAAGAGACCCAGTACTTC.

This clonotype was seen a handful of times. The chain joins TRBV7-6 to TRBJ2-7; TRBD2 agrees at 8 bases. The CDR3 consists of 13 residues. CDR1 and CDR2 from the germline V gene are SGHVS and FNYEAQ. V dropped 5 bases and J dropped 6; count of bases not matched to a gene: 6. The CDR3 here is CASSNYGTSEQYF. CDR3 DNA: TGTGCCAGCAGCAACTACGGGACTAGCGAGCAGTACTTC.

In the case of this clonotype: This clone may be a read error of a much larger clone one base away. This chain uses TRBV28 with TRBJ2-7; D call uncertain. CDR3 length: 11 residues. From germline, CDR1 is MDHEN and CDR2 SYDVKM. The ends were cut back, 0 bases at V and 7 bases at J, with 4 bases in the middle. The CDR3 DNA is TGTGCCAGCAGTTTATGCTGGGAGCAGTACTTC. Protein product: CASSLCWEQYF.

The gene calls are TRBV12-3 or TRBV12-4 and TRBJ2-5, with TRBD1 as a possible D gene (6 bases). The germline V and J ends were trimmed by 8 bases and 4 bases, with 20 bases remaining between them. CDR3 size: 15 residues. The CDR3 DNA reads TGTGCCAGCCGCATTTCCCTTGGGGGCGCAGAGACCCAGTACTTC. It codes for CASRISLGGAETQYF.

The chain joins TRBV18 to TRBJ2-1; D is possibly TRBD1 (6 bases). Germline values: CDR1 KGHSH, CDR2 LQKENI. CDR3 size: 14 residues. The V end lost 8 bases, the J end lost 2 bases, and 13 bases lay between the germline ends. In DNA, the CDR3 is TGTGCCAGCCTTCAACAGGGTACCTACAATGAGCAGTTCTTC. It specifies CASLQQGTYNEQFF.

The J gene is TRBJ2-3, the V gene TRBV20-1, with 7 bases identical to TRBD2. The V segment lost 1 base and the J segment 2 bases; nucleotides outside the gene matches: 6. The CDR3 covers 15 residues. Per the germline V gene, CDR1 is DFQATT and CDR2 is SNEGSKA (reference sequence). The CDR3 region is CSARVRRGFTDTQYF. In DNA, the CDR3 is TGCAGTGCTAGAGTGCGGCGGGGGTTCACAGATACGCAGTATTTT.

This chain connects TRBV7-2 to TRBJ2-1; 9 bases are a match to TRBD2. Germline CDR1 is SGHTA and CDR2 is FQGNSA. V shed 8 bases, J shed 5 bases, and the junction held 7 bases outside the gene matches. There are 14 residues in the CDR3. The CDR3 spells CASGQREVHNEQFF. DNA of the CDR3: TGTGCCAGCGGGCAGCGGGAGGTTCACAATGAGCAGTTCTTC.

There are many counts of this clonotype. The V call is TRBV6-5, the J call TRBJ2-1, with 9 bases identical to TRBD2. Losses at the gene ends were 0 bases for V and 9 bases for J; bases not matched to a gene: 12. The CDR3 length is 17 residues. The V gene's germline CDR1 is MNHEY and CDR2 SVGAGI. This CDR3 is CASSYSMAGGRDGEQFF. The CDR3 coding sequence is TGTGCCAGCAGTTACTCGATGGCGGGAGGGAGGGACGGTGAGCAGTTCTTC.

The chain uses TRBV3-1 and TRBJ2-3; unclear D gene. V was shortened by 3 bases and J by 2 bases, with 6 bases between the two germline ends. There are 13 residues in the CDR3. The germline CDR1 and CDR2 sequences are LGHDT and YNNKEL (reference sequence). This CDR3 is CASSQRFTDTQYF. CDR3 bases: TGTGCCAGCAGCCAGCGATTCACAGATACGCAGTATTTT.

Ten or more counts support this clonotype. The J gene is TRBJ2-1, the V gene TRBV5-1, with 9 bases aligning to TRBD2. The V gene end was trimmed by 4 bases and the J gene end by 9 bases; junction bases not matched to a gene: 11. CDR1 is SGHRS and CDR2 is YFSETQ in the germline V gene. CDR3 length: 15 residues. CDR3 nucleotides: TGCGCCAGCAGCCTTATAGCGGGAGCGGCGATTGAGCAGTTCTTC. Protein product: CASSLIAGAAIEQFF.

The chain carries TRBV6-2 or TRBV6-3 and TRBJ2-3; 9 nucleotides line up with TRBD2. Germline CDR1 and CDR2: MNHEY and SVGEGT. Unmatched junction bases numbered 12, after V lost 7 bases and J lost 4 bases. CDR3 length: 16 residues. DNA of the CDR3: TGTGCCAGCACCCTATTAGCGGGAGTGGTAGCAGATACGCAGTATTTT. Translating it yields CASTLLAGVVADTQYF.